This T cell receptor (beta chain) was recorded in a study of blood T cell repertoires in COVID-19. Study overall: COVID-19 samples from acute and convalescent phases originated in the United States, Italy and Spain. The analysed material was cDNA or gDNA that came from T cells, B-cell-depleted T cells, or PBMCs.

What the recovered Cohort 3 donors had was two negative PCRs, clearance, or symptom resolution. The CDR3 is made up of 15 amino acids. Germline V gives CDR1 SNHLY, CDR2 FYNNEI. V lost 4 bases and J lost 4; bases outside the gene matches: 3. In the authors' workflow: Estimated nucleated cell counts came from reference gene primer amplification. TCRdb's table, derived via immunoSEQ multiplex PCR, lists solely in-frame clones and lacks some. The D gene and trimming were derived from the DNA, and the V and J assignments and clone size from that table. The sample holds a few hundred thousand clones, roughly 90% seen once.

This clonotype originated in a woman aged 25 to 39 who had recovered from COVID-19. Sequencing used PBMCs or T cells enriched from blood (not recorded which). The chain combines TRBV2 with TRBJ2-1, with 11 nucleotides matching TRBD2. CDR3 sequence reads: CASSGSGRGYNEQFF. The CDR3 nucleotides read TGTGCCAGCAGTGGTAGCGGGAGGGGGTACAATGAGCAGTTCTTC.